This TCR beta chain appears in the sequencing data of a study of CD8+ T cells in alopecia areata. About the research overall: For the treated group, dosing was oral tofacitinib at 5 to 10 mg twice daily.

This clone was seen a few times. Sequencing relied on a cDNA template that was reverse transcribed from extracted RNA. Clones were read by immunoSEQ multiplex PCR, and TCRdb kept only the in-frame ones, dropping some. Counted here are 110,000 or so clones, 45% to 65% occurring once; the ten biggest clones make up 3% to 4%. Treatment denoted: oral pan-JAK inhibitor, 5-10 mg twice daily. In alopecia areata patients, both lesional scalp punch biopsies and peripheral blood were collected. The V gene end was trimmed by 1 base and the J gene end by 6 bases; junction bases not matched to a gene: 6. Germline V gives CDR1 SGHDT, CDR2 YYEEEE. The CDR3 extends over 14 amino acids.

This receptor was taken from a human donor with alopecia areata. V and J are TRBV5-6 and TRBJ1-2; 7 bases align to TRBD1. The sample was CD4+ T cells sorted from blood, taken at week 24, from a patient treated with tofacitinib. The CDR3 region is CASSLSRQGDGYTF. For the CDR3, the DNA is TGTGCCAGCAGCTTGAGCAGACAGGGTGATGGCTACACCTTC.